This T cell receptor beta chain appears in the sequencing data of a study of shared clonotypes between healthy human individuals. The table came from immunoSEQ multiplex PCR; TCRdb's copy has only in-frame clones and leaves some out. The profile shows about 2 million clones, approximately 94% of them singletons. As defined, naive CD8 cells were CD45RO-negative and positively selected for CCR7, with terminally differentiated effector memory CD45RA+ cells excluded. HIV-negative, healthy adults without recent acute infections or vaccinations were the donors. As to this clone: Its antigen is as yet unknown.

The V and J ends lost 8 bases and 1 base, in that order; junction bases with no gene match: 2. Per the germline V gene, CDR1 is WSHSY and CDR2 is SAAADI. This CDR3 contains 13 residues. General observations from the study: Owing to a small donor count, the genetic and exposure-history diversity represented was limited. In this cohort, only blood was sampled, and tissue repertoires likely differ.

V is TRBV10-2 and J is TRBJ2-7; 10 nucleotides align to TRBD2. This receptor was identified in a man between 18 and 35 years old in good health. The sample was naive CD8+ T cells sorted from blood. In nucleotides, the CDR3 is TGCGCCAGCTCACTAGCGGGGTCCTACGAGCAGTACTTC. Protein product: CASSLAGSYEQYF.